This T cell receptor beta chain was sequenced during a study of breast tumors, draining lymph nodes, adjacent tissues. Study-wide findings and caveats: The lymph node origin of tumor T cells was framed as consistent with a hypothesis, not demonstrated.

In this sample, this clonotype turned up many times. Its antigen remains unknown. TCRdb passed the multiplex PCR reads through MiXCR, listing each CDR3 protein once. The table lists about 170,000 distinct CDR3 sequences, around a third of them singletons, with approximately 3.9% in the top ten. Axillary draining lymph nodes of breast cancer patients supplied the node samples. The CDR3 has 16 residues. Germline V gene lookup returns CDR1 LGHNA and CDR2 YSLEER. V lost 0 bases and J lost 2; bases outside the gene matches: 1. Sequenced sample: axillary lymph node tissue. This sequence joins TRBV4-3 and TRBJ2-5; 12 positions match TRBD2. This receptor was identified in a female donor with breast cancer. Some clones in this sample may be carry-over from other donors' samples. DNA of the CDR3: TGCGCCAGCAGCCAAGAAACTAGCGGGGGGCAAGAGACCCAGTACTTC. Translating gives CASSQETSGGQETQYF.